The entry that follows covers one TCR beta chain sequence. The antigen remains undetermined. Participants comprised healthy donors of bone marrow. This entry comes from a study of cytomegalovirus exposure and HLA in healthy donors. Study observations and caveats: In vitro confirmation showed a few CMV-associated chains to be CMV antigen specific.

Amplification used 60 Vbeta primers and 13 Jbeta primers. This table comes from immunoSEQ multiplex PCR, and its TCRdb copy is limited to in-frame clones, with some not included. This sample has approximately 110,000 clones; 76% occur once, and the top ten carry more than 8%. The clonotype originates from a man aged 35-49 years in good health and CMV-seropositive. The sample taken for sequencing was PBMCs.

The DNA for the CDR3 is TGTGCCAGCAGCTTAGCAGGGTTGAGCTCCTACGAGCAGTACTTC. Its translation: CASSLAGLSSYEQYF. This rearrangement joins TRBV5-5 to TRBJ2-7, with D possibly being TRBD1 (5 bases). CDR1 is SGHKS and CDR2 is YYEKEE in the germline V gene (reference sequence). Trimming left V 2 bases short and J 0 bases short, with 12 bases between. This CDR3 spans 15 amino acids.